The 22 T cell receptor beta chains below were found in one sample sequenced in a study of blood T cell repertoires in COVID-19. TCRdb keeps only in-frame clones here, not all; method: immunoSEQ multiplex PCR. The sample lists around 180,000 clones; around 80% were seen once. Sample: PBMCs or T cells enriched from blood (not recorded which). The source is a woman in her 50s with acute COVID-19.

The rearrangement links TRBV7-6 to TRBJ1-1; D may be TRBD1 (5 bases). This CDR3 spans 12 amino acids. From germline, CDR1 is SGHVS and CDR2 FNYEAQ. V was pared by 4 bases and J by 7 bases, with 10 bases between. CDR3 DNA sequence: TGTGCCAGCAGCTCGGGACTGATTGAAGCTTTCTTT. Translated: CASSSGLIEAFF.

The CDR3 region has the DNA TGTGCCACCAGCATTCCCGGGGGAAGGAATGAAAAACTGTTTTTT. The encoded protein is CATSIPGGRNEKLFF. V usage is TRBV15 and J usage is TRBJ1-4; D is perhaps TRBD1 (5 bases). There are 15 residues in the CDR3. V lost 4 bases to trimming and J lost 5 bases, with 14 bases between them. Per the germline V gene, CDR1 is LNHNV and CDR2 is YYDKDF (reference sequence).

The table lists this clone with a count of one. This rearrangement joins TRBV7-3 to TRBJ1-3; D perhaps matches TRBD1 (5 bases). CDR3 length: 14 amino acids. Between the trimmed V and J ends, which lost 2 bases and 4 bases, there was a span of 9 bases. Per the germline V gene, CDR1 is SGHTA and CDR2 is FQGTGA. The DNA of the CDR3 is TGTGCCAGCAGCTTAGGTCCAGGGGGAAACACCATATATTTT. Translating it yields CASSLGPGGNTIYF.

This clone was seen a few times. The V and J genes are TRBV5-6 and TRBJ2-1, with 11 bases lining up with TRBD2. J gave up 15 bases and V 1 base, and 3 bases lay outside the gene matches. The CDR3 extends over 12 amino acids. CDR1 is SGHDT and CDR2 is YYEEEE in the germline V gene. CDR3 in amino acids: CASSLSLAGGFF. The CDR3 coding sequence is TGTGCCAGCAGCTTGAGCCTAGCGGGGGGGTTCTTC.

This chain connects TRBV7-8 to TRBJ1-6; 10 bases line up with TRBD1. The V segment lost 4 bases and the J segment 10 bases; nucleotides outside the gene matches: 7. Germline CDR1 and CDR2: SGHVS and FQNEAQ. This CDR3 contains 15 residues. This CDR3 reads CASSSGTGEGSPLHF. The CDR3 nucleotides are TGTGCCAGCAGCTCGGGGACAGGGGAAGGATCACCCCTCCACTTT.

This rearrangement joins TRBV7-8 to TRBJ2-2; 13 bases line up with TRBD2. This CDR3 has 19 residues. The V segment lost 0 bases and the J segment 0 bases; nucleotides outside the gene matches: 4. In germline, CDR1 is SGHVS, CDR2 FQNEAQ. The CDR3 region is CASSLAWTSGGTNTGELFF. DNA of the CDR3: TGTGCCAGCAGCTTAGCCTGGACTAGCGGGGGAACGAACACCGGGGAGCTGTTTTTT.

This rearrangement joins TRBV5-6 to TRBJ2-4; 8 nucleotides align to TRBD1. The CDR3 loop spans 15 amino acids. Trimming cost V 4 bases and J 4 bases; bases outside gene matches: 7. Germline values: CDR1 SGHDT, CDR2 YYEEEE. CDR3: CASSGRTGKKNIQYF. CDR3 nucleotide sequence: TGTGCCAGCAGCGGCCGGACAGGGAAAAAAAACATTCAGTACTTC.

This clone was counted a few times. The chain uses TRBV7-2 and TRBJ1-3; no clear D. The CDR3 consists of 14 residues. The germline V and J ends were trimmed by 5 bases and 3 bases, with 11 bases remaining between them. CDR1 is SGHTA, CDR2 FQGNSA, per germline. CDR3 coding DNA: TGTGCCAGCAGCCTCTTCGAGTATGGAAACACCATATATTTT. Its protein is CASSLFEYGNTIYF.

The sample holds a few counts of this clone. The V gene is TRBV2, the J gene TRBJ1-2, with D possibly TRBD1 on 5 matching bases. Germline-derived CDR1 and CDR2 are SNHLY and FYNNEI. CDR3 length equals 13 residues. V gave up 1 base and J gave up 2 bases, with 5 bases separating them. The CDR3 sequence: CASSEDRNYGYTF. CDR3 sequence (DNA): TGTGCCAGCAGTGAAGACAGGAACTATGGCTACACCTTC.

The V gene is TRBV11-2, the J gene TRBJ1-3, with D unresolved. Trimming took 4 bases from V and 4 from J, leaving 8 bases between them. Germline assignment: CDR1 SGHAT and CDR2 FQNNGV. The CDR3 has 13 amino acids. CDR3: CASSSLQGNTIYF. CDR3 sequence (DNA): TGTGCCAGCAGCTCCCTCCAGGGAAACACCATATATTTT.

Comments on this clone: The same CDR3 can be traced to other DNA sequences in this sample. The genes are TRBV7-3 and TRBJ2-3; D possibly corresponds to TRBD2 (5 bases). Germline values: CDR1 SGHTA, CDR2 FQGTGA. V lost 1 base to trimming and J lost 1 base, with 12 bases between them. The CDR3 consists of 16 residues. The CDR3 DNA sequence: TGTGCCAGCAGCTTAATCGGGCTAGCTGGCACAGATACGCAGTATTTT. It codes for CASSLIGLAGTDTQYF.

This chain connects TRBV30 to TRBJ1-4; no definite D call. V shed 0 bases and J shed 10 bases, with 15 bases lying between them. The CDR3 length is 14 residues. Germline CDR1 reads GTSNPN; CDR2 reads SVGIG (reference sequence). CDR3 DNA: TGTGCCTGGAGTGTTCTGGTTCGACGGGGAAAACTGTTTTTT. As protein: CAWSVLVRRGKLFF.

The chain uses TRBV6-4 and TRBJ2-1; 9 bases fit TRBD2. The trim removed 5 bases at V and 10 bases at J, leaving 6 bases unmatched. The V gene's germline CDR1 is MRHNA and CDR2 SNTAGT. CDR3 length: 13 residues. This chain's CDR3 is CASSPRGGHEQFF. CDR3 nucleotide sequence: TGTGCCAGCAGTCCGCGGGGGGGCCACGAGCAGTTCTTC.

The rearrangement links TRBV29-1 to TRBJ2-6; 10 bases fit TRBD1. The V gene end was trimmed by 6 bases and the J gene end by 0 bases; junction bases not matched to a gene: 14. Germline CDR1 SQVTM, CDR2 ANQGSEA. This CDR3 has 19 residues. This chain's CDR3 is CSVDLVSTGGASGANVLTF. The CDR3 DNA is TGCAGCGTGGATCTTGTCTCGACAGGGGGCGCCTCTGGGGCCAACGTCCTGACTTTC.

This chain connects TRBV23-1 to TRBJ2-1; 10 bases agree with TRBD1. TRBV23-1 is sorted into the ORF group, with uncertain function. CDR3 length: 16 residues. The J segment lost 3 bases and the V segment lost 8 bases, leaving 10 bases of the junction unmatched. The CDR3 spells CASRRDGDRGYNEQFF. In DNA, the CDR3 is TGCGCCAGCCGGCGCGACGGGGACAGGGGCTACAATGAGCAGTTCTTC.

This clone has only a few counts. For the CDR3, the DNA is TGTGCCAGCAACCCTACAAGGGGGAATCAGCCCCAGCATTTT. This gives the protein CASNPTRGNQPQHF. The chain has TRBV6-5 and TRBJ1-5, with D possibly matching TRBD1 (6 bases). V gave up 7 bases and J gave up 4 bases, with 14 bases separating them. The CDR3 runs to 14 residues. Germline V gene data show CDR1 as MNHEY and CDR2 as SVGAGI.

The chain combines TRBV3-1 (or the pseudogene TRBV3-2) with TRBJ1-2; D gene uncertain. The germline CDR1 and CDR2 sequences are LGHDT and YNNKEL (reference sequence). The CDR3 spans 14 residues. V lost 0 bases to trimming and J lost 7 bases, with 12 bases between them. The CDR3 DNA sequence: TGTGCCAGCAGCCAAGAAGCGCCAGGAGGTGGCTACACCTTC. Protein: CASSQEAPGGGYTF.

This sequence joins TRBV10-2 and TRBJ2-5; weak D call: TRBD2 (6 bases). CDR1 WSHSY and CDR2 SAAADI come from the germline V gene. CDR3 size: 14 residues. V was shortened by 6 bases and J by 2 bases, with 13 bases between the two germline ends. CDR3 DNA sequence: TGCGCCAGCAGAGTAGCGGAGTTACAAGAGACCCAGTACTTC. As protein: CASRVAELQETQYF.

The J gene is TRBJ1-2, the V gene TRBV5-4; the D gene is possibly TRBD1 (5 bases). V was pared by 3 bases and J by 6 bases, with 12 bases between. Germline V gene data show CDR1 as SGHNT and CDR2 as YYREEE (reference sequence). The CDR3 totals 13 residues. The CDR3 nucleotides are TGTGCCAGCAGCTCCCCAGGGAGGGATGGCTACACCTTC. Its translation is CASSSPGRDGYTF.

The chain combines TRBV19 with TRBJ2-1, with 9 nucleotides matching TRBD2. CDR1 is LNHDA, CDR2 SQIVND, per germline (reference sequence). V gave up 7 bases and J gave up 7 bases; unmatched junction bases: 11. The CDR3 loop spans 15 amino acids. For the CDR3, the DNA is TGTGCCAGTACCCCAGCTAGCGGGGTGTCTAATGAGCAGTTCTTC. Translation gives CASTPASGVSNEQFF.

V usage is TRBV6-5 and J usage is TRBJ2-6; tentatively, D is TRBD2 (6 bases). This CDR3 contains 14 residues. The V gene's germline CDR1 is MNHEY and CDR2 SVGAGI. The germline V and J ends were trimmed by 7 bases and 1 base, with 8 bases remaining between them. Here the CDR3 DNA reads TGTGCCAGCATGCGGGGATCTGGGGCCAACGTCCTGACTTTC. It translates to CASMRGSGANVLTF.

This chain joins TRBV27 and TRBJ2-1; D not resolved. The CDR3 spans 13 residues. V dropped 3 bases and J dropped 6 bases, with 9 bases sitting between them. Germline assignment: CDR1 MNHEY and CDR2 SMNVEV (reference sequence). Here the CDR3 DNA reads TGTGCCAGCAGTTTGTCGGAGACCAATGAGCAGTTCTTC. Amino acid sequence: CASSLSETNEQFF.